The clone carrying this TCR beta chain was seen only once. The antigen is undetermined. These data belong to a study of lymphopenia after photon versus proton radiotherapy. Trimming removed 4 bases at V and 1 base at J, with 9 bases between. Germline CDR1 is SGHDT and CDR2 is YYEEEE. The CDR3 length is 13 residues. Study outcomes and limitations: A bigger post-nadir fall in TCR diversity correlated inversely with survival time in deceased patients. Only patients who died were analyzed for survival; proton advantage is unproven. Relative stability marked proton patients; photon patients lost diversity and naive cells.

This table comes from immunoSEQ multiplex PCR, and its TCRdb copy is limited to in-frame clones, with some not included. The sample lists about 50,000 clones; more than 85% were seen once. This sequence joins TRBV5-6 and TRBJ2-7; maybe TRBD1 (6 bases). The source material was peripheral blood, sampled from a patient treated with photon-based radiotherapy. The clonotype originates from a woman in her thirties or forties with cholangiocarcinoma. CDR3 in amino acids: CASSGQNSYEQYF. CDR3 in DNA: TGTGCCAGCAGCGGACAGAATTCCTACGAGCAGTACTTC.